This entry describes one T cell receptor beta chain. This sample is part of a study of blood T cell repertoires in COVID-19. In the study overall: The United States, Italy and Spain supplied acute and convalescent COVID-19 samples. Sample material is recorded as cDNA or gDNA derived from T cells, B-cell-depleted T cells, or PBMCs.

CDR1 MNHEY and CDR2 SMNVEV come from the germline V gene (reference sequence). V dropped 6 bases and J dropped 2 bases, with 16 bases sitting between them. The CDR3 runs to 15 residues. Profiled with immunoSEQ multiplex PCR; TCRdb holds only in-frame clones, not every one. The sample has 250,000 to 400,000 clones; approximately 87% are singletons. Seattle-derived patients entered the study during active infection and were followed longitudinally. The chain employs TRBV27 and TRBJ2-5; tentative D call: TRBD1 (6 bases). Sequencing was carried out using peripheral blood. The receptor was derived from a woman aged 30 to 39 with COVID-19, enrolled during active disease. CDR3 residues: CASSPSQGPQETQYF. CDR3 bases: TGTGCCAGCAGCCCTTCACAGGGACCGCAAGAGACCCAGTACTTC.